This T cell receptor (beta chain) is from a study of shared clonotypes between healthy human individuals. TCRdb's table, derived via immunoSEQ multiplex PCR, lists solely in-frame clones and lacks some. The sample carries 600,000 to 750,000 clones, 72% recorded once. All donors were Caucasian adults living in Nashville, Tennessee. This clone was seen only a few times. Sequenced sample: memory CD4+ T cells sorted from blood. The subset denotes: CD45RA-negative fraction. This clonotype originated in a woman aged 25 to 45 in good health.

CDR3 loop: CASRYSAGESTDTQYF. The CDR3 region has the DNA TGTGCCAGCAGATATTCGGCGGGAGAGAGCACAGATACGCAGTATTTT. The chain carries TRBV7-8 and TRBJ2-3; 7 bases match TRBD2. The CDR3 has 16 amino acids. After removal of 6 bases from V and 0 bases from J, the junction contained 9 bases not matched to a gene. Germline loops: CDR1 SGHVS, CDR2 FQNEAQ.